These 21 T cell receptor beta chains were all obtained from the same sample, sequenced in a study of blood T cell repertoires in COVID-19. Generated by immunoSEQ multiplex PCR, the TCRdb table keeps only in-frame clones and is missing some. The top ten hold roughly 2.9% of the sample, which has a few hundred thousand clones, about 90% seen once. The sequenced sample consisted of peripheral blood. The receptors derive from a woman younger than 45 with COVID-19, enrolled during active disease.

The genes are TRBV27 and TRBJ2-7; a weak D match, TRBD2 (6 bases). CDR1 is MNHEY, CDR2 SMNVEV, per germline (reference sequence). The CDR3 has 14 amino acids. Trimming pared 10 bases from V and 4 bases from J, leaving 20 bases between. For the CDR3, the DNA is TGTGCCACAAATGTCGCGGGAAGGGCGTACGAGCAGTACTTC. Protein: CATNVAGRAYEQYF.

The chain couples TRBV18 to TRBJ1-1; 11 positions match TRBD1. Trimming removed 4 bases from V and 4 bases from J; junction bases left unmatched: 5. The CDR3 is 15 residues long. Germline V gene sequence: CDR1 KGHSH, CDR2 LQKENI. The CDR3 loop is CASSLGQGVLTEAFF. The DNA of the CDR3 is TGTGCCAGCTCACTGGGACAGGGGGTTCTCACTGAAGCTTTCTTT.

The CDR3 nucleotides read TGTGCCAGCAGTTCACCAGGGGGCGGTCAGCCCCAGCATTTT. Translation: CASSSPGGGQPQHF. The chain employs TRBV27 and TRBJ1-5, with 8 bases lining up with TRBD1. CDR1 MNHEY and CDR2 SMNVEV come from the germline V gene (reference sequence). The CDR3 is 14 residues long. Trimming cost V 4 bases and J 6 bases; bases outside gene matches: 5.

The chain carries TRBV30 and TRBJ2-7; 7 bases are a match to TRBD1. V was pared by 5 bases and J by 3 bases, with 1 base of the junction left unmatched. The germline CDR1 and CDR2 sequences are GTSNPN and SVGIG (reference sequence). This CDR3 spans 11 amino acids. The CDR3, as DNA: TGTGCCTGGGGACAGGACTACGAGCAGTACTTC. Amino acid sequence: CAWGQDYEQYF. Drawing the rest from reference TRBV30 and TRBJ2-7, the complete variable domain is SQTIHQWPATLVQPVGSPLSLECTVEGTSNPNLYWYRQAAGRGLQLLFYSVGIGQISSEVPQNLSASRPQDRQFILSSKKLLLSDSGFYLCAWGQDYEQYFGPGTRLTVT.

The chain joins TRBV5-8 to TRBJ1-6; D is possibly TRBD1 (5 bases). Deletions cut 4 bases from V and 14 bases from J, with 28 bases between. Per germline, CDR1 SGHTS and CDR2 YDEGEE. This CDR3 comprises 17 residues. This CDR3 reads CASSHQGRYRSGISLHF. CDR3 in DNA: TGTGCCAGCAGCCACCAGGGCCGGTATCGGTCAGGCATTTCCCTCCACTTT.

The chain employs TRBV2 and TRBJ1-5; D not resolved. The CDR3 totals 15 residues. CDR1 SNHLY and CDR2 FYNNEI come from the germline V gene. Deletions cut 3 bases from V and 2 bases from J, with 11 bases between. The CDR3 DNA is TGTGCCAGCAGTGACCGGGTCGCAGGCAATCAGCCCCAGCATTTT. It yields the protein CASSDRVAGNQPQHF.

The chain uses TRBV19 and TRBJ2-4, with 8 bases identical to TRBD1. Per germline, CDR1 LNHDA and CDR2 SQIVND (reference sequence). The CDR3 length is 14 residues. V lost 7 bases, J lost 8 bases, and 10 bases stayed unmatched. The CDR3 DNA follows: TGTGCCAGTATGGGGGGAACAGGGGGATACATTCAGTACTTC. This sequence encodes CASMGGTGGYIQYF.

The chain carries TRBV12-5 and TRBJ2-2; D gene unclear. The length of the CDR3 is 13 residues. With 4 bases removed from V and 2 bases from J, the gap between germline ends came to 5 bases. In germline, CDR1 is LGHNT, CDR2 FRNRAP. The chain's CDR3 is CASGSVNTGELFF. Written as DNA, the CDR3 is TGTGCTAGTGGTTCCGTTAACACCGGGGAGCTGTTTTTT.

The chain carries TRBV6-2 or TRBV6-3 and TRBJ1-5; weak D call: TRBD1 (5 bases). Trimming left V 4 bases short and J 3 bases short, with 13 bases between. Germline V lookup: CDR1 MNHEY, CDR2 SVGEGT. The CDR3 is 15 amino acids. This chain's CDR3 is CASSFRQIDNQPQHF. CDR3 sequence (DNA): TGTGCCAGCAGTTTCAGACAGATCGACAATCAGCCCCAGCATTTT.

The chain carries TRBV20-1 and TRBJ2-7, with D uncertain. The CDR3 loop spans 15 amino acids. Germline loops: CDR1 DFQATT, CDR2 SNEGSKA (reference sequence). Between the trimmed V and J ends, which lost 3 bases and 0 bases, there was a span of 15 bases. The CDR3 sequence is CSASQASRPSYEQYF. DNA of the CDR3: TGCAGTGCTAGTCAAGCGTCGAGGCCCTCCTACGAGCAGTACTTC.

The chain links TRBV9 to TRBJ1-1; no reliable D call. The V gene's germline CDR1 is SGDLS and CDR2 YYNGEE. Trimming stripped 0 bases from V and 4 bases from J, with 13 bases between. The CDR3 is made up of 15 amino acids. The CDR3 DNA follows: TGTGCCAGCAGCGTAGACGGGGTGGGAGGCACTGAAGCTTTCTTT. Amino acid sequence: CASSVDGVGGTEAFF. Supplemented by reference TRBV9 and TRBJ1-1, the full variable domain reads DSGVTQTPKHLITATGQRVTLRCSPRSGDLSVYWYQQSLDQGLQFLIQYYNGEERAKGNILERFSAQQFPDLHSELNLSSLELGDSALYFCASSVDGVGGTEAFFGQGTRLTVV.

The chain carries TRBV5-1 and TRBJ2-3; a possible D gene is TRBD2 (6 bases). V shed 3 bases and J shed 5 bases, with 10 bases lying between them. Germline loops: CDR1 SGHRS, CDR2 YFSETQ. The CDR3 is 13 amino acids. The CDR3 here is CASSSPSEDTQYF. CDR3 nucleotides: TGCGCCAGCAGCTCGCCTAGCGAAGATACGCAGTATTTT.

This clone showed up just a few times. V and J are TRBV14 and TRBJ1-1; weak D call: TRBD1 (5 bases). The V end lost 5 bases, the J end lost 1 base, and 8 bases lay between the germline ends. CDR3 size: 13 residues. The germline V gene has CDR1 SGHDN and CDR2 FVKESK. The CDR3 loop reads CASSLTENTEAFF. The CDR3 DNA follows: TGTGCCAGCAGCTTGACAGAGAACACTGAAGCTTTCTTT.

The CDR3 DNA follows: TGTGCCAGCAGCTTTTTGGCGGGAGAGCTCCCAGATACGCAGTATTTT. This codes for CASSFLAGELPDTQYF. The V call is TRBV11-2, the J call TRBJ2-3; 7 bases are a match to TRBD2. CDR3 size: 16 residues. Looked up from germline, CDR1 is SGHAT and CDR2 is FQNNGV. With 3 bases clipped from V and 4 bases from J, the junction kept 10 bases outside the gene matches.

The chain joins TRBV6-5 to TRBJ1-1; TRBD1 matches at 9 bases. Unmatched junction bases numbered 7, after V lost 6 bases and J lost 5 bases. Germline CDR1 MNHEY, CDR2 SVGAGI. The CDR3 spans 14 residues. The CDR3 coding sequence is TGTGCCAGCAGAGCGACAGGGGGAGGGACTGAAGCTTTCTTT. It codes for CASRATGGGTEAFF.

In regard to this clone: This sample includes further DNA sequences coding for the same CDR3. The chain links TRBV5-5 to TRBJ2-7; 8 bases fit TRBD1. The CDR3 totals 14 residues. Germline CDR1 is SGHKS and CDR2 is YYEKEE (reference sequence). V lost 2 bases and J lost 2; bases outside the gene matches: 3. CDR3 region: CASSFGTGTYEQYF. The CDR3 DNA reads as TGTGCCAGCAGCTTCGGGACAGGCACCTACGAGCAGTACTTC.

The rearrangement links TRBV19 to TRBJ1-1; perhaps TRBD1 as D (5 bases). The CDR3 is made up of 15 amino acids. V lost 3 bases and J lost 5, with 16 bases in between. CDR1 LNHDA and CDR2 SQIVND come from the germline V gene (reference sequence). CDR3 residues: CASSMVQGQGTEAFF. The DNA of the CDR3 is TGTGCCAGTAGTATGGTTCAGGGCCAGGGTACTGAAGCTTTCTTT.

This clone was counted between two and nine times. The rearrangement uses TRBV2 and TRBJ1-5; the match to TRBD1 covers 8 bases. CDR3 length: 15 residues. The V segment lost 3 bases and the J segment 5 bases; nucleotides outside the gene matches: 6. Germline CDR1 reads SNHLY; CDR2 reads FYNNEI. The CDR3: CASSDYVRGHQPQHF. In nucleotides, the CDR3 is TGTGCCAGCAGTGATTATGTCAGGGGGCATCAGCCCCAGCATTTT.

The rearrangement joins TRBV4-1 to TRBJ1-2, with D unclear. This CDR3 comprises 16 residues. CDR1 is MGHRA, CDR2 YSYEKL, per germline. V lost 0 bases and J lost 6, with 17 bases in between. The CDR3 DNA follows: TGCGCCAGCAGCCAAGATCACGCAGGAGGCTTAGATGGCTACACCTTC. The encoded protein is CASSQDHAGGLDGYTF.

This clone was seen more than once but under ten times. The V gene is TRBV11-2, the J gene TRBJ1-1, with 8 bases matching TRBD1. The CDR3 runs to 13 residues. The junction had 7 bases not matched to a gene; V was cut back by 1 base and J by 12 bases. Germline V CDR1 and CDR2: SGHAT, FQNNGV. The CDR3 is CASSLGHRGLTFF. DNA of the CDR3: TGTGCCAGCAGCTTAGGCCACAGGGGGTTGACTTTCTTT.

V is TRBV29-1 and J is TRBJ2-7, with TRBD2 as a possible D gene (6 bases). V was clipped by 7 bases and J by 6 bases, with 19 bases between them. CDR3 size: 13 residues. In germline, CDR1 is SQVTM, CDR2 ANQGSEA. Here the CDR3 reads CSAGGHNGGEQYF. DNA for the CDR3: TGCAGCGCTGGAGGACATAACGGGGGCGAGCAGTACTTC.